This T cell receptor beta chain was documented in a study of cytomegalovirus exposure and HLA in healthy donors. General study results and limits: 150 or so TCR beta chains were listed as cytomegalovirus-associated.

A single count supports this clone. What it binds is not known. V lost 5 bases to trimming and J lost 5 bases, with 15 bases between them. Per germline, CDR1 SQVTM and CDR2 ANQGSEA. This CDR3 is built from 14 residues. PCR primers comprised 60 Vbeta and 13 Jbeta primers. Profiled with immunoSEQ multiplex PCR; TCRdb holds only in-frame clones, not every one. The sample holds 85,000 to 100,000 clones, 55% to 75% seen once. The rearrangement joins TRBV29-1 to TRBJ2-2; D might be TRBD1 (5 bases). This TCR derives from a man aged 60-69 years in good health and CMV-seronegative. The sequenced sample consisted of PBMCs. Written as DNA, the CDR3 is TGCAGCGTTCCCACAGGTTTGGGGACCGGGGAGCTGTTTTTT. This gives the protein CSVPTGLGTGELFF.